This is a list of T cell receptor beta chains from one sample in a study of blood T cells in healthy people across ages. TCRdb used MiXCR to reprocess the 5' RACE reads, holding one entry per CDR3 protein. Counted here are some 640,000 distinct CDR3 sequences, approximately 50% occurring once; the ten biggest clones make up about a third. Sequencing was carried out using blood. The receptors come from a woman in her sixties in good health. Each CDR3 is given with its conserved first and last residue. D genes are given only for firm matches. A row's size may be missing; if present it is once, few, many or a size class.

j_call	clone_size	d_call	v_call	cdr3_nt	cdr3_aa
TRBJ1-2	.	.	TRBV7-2	TGTGCCAGCAGCCCAAGACCCGGGGATCATGGCTACACCTTC	CASSPRPGDHGYTF
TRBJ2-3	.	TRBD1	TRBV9	TGTGCCAGCAGCGTAGAACCGGGACAGGGGGTCGATTGGGCCTCTAGCACAGATACGCAGTATTTT	CASSVEPGQGVDWASSTDTQYF
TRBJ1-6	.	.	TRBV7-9	TGTGCCAGCAGTTCCGGGACTACGACTTCACCCCTCCACTTT	CASSSGTTTSPLHF
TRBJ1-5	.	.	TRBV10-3	TGTGCCATCAGTGAGACACTAAATCAGCCCCAGCATTTT	CAISETLNQPQHF
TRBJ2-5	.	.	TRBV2	TGTGCCAGCCCTAAACAGGGAGGAGAGACCCAGTACTTC	CASPKQGGETQYF
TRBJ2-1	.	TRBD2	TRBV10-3	TGTGCCATCAGGGAAGGGACTAGCGGGAGGGCGCGTGAGCAGTTCTTC	CAIREGTSGRAREQFF
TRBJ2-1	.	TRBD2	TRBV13	TGTGCCAGCAGCTTAGGACTAGCGGGAGTTGAGCAGTTCTTC	CASSLGLAGVEQFF
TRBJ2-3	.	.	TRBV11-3	TGTGCCAGCAGCTCCGGGACCCAAGGGAGCACAGATACGCAGTATTTT	CASSSGTQGSTDTQYF
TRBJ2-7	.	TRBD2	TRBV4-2	TGTGCCAGCAGCCAAGAGGCCCGGGGGGTATACGAGCAGTACTTC	CASSQEARGVYEQYF
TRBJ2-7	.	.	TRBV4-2	TGTGCCAGCAGCCAAGATCTTGGGGGGTCCTACGAGCAGTACTTC	CASSQDLGGSYEQYF
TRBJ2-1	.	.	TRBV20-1	TGCAGTGGGTCGTCGGGAGAAGCCTACAATGAGCAGTTCTTC	CSGSSGEAYNEQFF
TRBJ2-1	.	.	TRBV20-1	TGCAGTGCTAGAGCCCCCGGGGCCACGGGGAATGAGCAGTTCTTC	CSARAPGATGNEQFF
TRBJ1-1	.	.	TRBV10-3	TGTGCCATCAGTGATTGGGGTTCGAACACTGAAGCTTTCTTT	CAISDWGSNTEAFF
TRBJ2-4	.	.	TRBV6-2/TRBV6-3	TGTGCCAGCAGTGCCGGGACACCCCCGATCCTGGCCAAAAACATTCAGTACTTC	CASSAGTPPILAKNIQYF
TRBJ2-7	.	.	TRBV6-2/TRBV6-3	TGTGCCAGCAGTTCTCCAAGGAATTACGAGCAGTACTTC	CASSSPRNYEQYF
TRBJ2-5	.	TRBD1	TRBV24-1	TGTGCCACCAGTGACCCGACAGGGGACGGGGAGACCCAGTACTTC	CATSDPTGDGETQYF
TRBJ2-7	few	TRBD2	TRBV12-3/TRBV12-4	TGTGCCAGCAGCCCTGGGACTAGCGCGTCCTACGAGCAGTACTTC	CASSPGTSASYEQYF
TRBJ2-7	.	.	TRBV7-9	TGTGCCAGCAGCCCCGCGGTCTACGAGCAGTACTTC	CASSPAVYEQYF